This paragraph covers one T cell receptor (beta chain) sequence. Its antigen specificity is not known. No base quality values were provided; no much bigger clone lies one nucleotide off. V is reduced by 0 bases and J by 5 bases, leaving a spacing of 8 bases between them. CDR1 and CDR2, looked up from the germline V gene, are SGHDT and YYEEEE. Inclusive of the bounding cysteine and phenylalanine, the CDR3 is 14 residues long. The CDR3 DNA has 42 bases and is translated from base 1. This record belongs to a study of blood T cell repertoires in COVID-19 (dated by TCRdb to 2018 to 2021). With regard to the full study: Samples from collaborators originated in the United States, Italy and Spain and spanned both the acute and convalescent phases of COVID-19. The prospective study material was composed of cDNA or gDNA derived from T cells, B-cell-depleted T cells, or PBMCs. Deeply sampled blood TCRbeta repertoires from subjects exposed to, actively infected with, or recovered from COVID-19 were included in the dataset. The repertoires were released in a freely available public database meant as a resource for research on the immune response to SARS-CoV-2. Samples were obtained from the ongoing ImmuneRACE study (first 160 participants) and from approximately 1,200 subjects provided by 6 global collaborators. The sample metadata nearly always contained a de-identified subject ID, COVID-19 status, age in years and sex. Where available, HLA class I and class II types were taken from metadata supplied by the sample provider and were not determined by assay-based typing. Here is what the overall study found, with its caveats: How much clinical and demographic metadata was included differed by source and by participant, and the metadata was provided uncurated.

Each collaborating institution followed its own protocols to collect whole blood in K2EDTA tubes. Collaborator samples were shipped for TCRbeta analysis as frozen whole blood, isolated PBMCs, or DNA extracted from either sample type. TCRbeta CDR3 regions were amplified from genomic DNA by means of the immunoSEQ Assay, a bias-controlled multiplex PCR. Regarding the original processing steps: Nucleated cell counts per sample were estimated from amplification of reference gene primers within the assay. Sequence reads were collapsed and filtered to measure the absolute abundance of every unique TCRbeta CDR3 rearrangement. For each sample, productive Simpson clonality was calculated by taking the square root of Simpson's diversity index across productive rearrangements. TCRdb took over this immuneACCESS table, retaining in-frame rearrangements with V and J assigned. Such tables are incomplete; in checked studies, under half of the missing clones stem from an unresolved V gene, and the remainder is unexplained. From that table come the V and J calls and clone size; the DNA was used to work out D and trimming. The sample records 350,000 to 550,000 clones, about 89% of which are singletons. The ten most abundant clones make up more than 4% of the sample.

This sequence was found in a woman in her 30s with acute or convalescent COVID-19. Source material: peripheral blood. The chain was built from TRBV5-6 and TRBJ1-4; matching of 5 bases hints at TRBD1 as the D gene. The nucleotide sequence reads TGTGCCAGCAGCTTGGGACAGTTAAATGAAAAACTGTTTTTT. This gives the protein CASSLGQLNEKLFF. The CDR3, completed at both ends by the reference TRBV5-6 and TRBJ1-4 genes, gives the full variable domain DAGVTQSPTHLIKTRGQQVTLRCSPKSGHDTVSWYQQALGQGPQFIFQYYEEEERQRGNFPDRFSGHQFPNYSSELNVNALLLGDSALYLCASSLGQLNEKLFFGSGTQLSVL.